The TCR beta chain described here comes from a study of cytotoxic CD8 clonotypes in ibrutinib-treated CLL. Study at large: Responses: some 25 partial, 2 complete; after median around 70 months, around 14 stayed remitted, some twelve progressed. Patients gave response samples after a median around twelve months of treatment, range 6 to 36.

Concerning this clone: The antigen is undetermined.

Findings of the study overall: In sustained-remission versus progressing patients, sampling times differed.

With cryopreserved PBMCs as the source, approximately 2 micrograms of genomic DNA went to TCR beta libraries. This CDR3 is built from 15 residues. V was pared by 5 bases and J by 4 bases, with 14 bases between. Germline V lookup: CDR1 MNHEY, CDR2 SMNVEV (reference sequence). Some clones are missing from TCRdb's copy, which holds only in-frame ones; the method was immunoSEQ multiplex PCR. The profile shows some 130,000 clones, 76% of them singletons. The J gene is TRBJ1-4, the V gene TRBV27, with unresolved D. This sequence originates from a human donor with chronic lymphocytic leukemia. Source: PBMCs, taken after 24 months of ibrutinib treatment. In DNA, the CDR3 is TGTGCCAGCAGTCCTATCCGCGGGGTTAATGAAAAACTGTTTTTT. Translation gives CASSPIRGVNEKLFF.